Each of the 7 T cell receptor beta chains below was sequenced from the same sample in a study of blood T cell repertoires in COVID-19. Profiled with immunoSEQ multiplex PCR; TCRdb holds only in-frame clones, not every one. Altogether around 220,000 clones are present, around four fifths being singletons, with the ten largest covering 7% to 10%. Sequencing used peripheral blood. The receptors stem from an elderly woman with COVID-19, enrolled during active disease.

This clone has a handful of counts. The chain links TRBV27 to TRBJ1-6; D unresolved. Per the germline V gene, CDR1 is MNHEY and CDR2 is SMNVEV (reference sequence). The CDR3 has 13 residues. The V and J ends lost 9 bases and 7 bases respectively, with 13 bases between them. For the CDR3, the DNA is TGTGCCAGTCGAGGGTGGTCGAATTCACCCCTCCACTTT. Residues: CASRGWSNSPLHF.

This chain links TRBV12-3 or TRBV12-4 with TRBJ1-2; D is ambiguous. Trimming left V 6 bases short and J 8 bases short, with 16 bases between. The CDR3 contains 13 residues. CDR3 residues: CASSYGPGGGYTF. The CDR3 DNA reads as TGTGCCAGCAGCTACGGACCGGGAGGAGGCTACACCTTC.

This chain joins TRBV30 and TRBJ1-3; no reliable D call. This CDR3 comprises 15 residues. The V gene lost 2 bases and the J gene lost 4 bases, with 15 bases spanning the gap. The germline V gene encodes CDR1 GTSNPN and CDR2 SVGIG (reference sequence). CDR3 loop: CAWSFEGTRGNTIYF. For the CDR3, the DNA is TGTGCCTGGAGTTTTGAGGGAACGCGCGGAAACACCATATATTTT.

The V call is TRBV5-1, the J call TRBJ2-5; weak D call: TRBD1 (6 bases). V was trimmed by 0 bases and J by 1 base, leaving 10 bases between them. The germline V gene has CDR1 SGHRS and CDR2 YFSETQ. The CDR3 sequence is 15 residues long. The CDR3 region has the DNA TGCGCCAGCAGCTTGGCGAGAGGGGGCCAAGAGACCCAGTACTTC. Amino acids: CASSLARGGQETQYF.

This clone was detected only once. V usage is TRBV6-5 and J usage is TRBJ1-5; perhaps TRBD1 as D (6 bases). The length of the CDR3 is 15 residues. V was shortened by 6 bases and J by 4 bases, with 16 bases between the two germline ends. Germline V lookup: CDR1 MNHEY, CDR2 SVGAGI. This chain's CDR3 is CASRSPSQGNQPQHF. As DNA, the CDR3 is TGTGCCAGCAGGTCACCAAGCCAGGGGAATCAGCCCCAGCATTTT.

The chain recombines TRBV28 with TRBJ1-2; D is perhaps TRBD1 (6 bases). This CDR3 is built from 15 residues. V was clipped by 4 bases and J by 0 bases, with 12 bases between them. Per germline, CDR1 MDHEN and CDR2 SYDVKM. The CDR3 here is CASSSPGEPNYGYTF. CDR3 nucleotide sequence: TGTGCCAGCAGTTCCCCAGGGGAGCCTAACTATGGCTACACCTTC.

The genes are TRBV4-3 and TRBJ2-2; D not certain. CDR3 length: 14 amino acids. Looked up from germline, CDR1 is LGHNA and CDR2 is YSLEER. The V and J ends lost 1 base and 1 base respectively, with 4 bases between them. Here the CDR3 reads CASSQVRNTGELFF. Written as DNA, the CDR3 is TGCGCCAGCAGCCAAGTGCGGAACACCGGGGAGCTGTTTTTT.